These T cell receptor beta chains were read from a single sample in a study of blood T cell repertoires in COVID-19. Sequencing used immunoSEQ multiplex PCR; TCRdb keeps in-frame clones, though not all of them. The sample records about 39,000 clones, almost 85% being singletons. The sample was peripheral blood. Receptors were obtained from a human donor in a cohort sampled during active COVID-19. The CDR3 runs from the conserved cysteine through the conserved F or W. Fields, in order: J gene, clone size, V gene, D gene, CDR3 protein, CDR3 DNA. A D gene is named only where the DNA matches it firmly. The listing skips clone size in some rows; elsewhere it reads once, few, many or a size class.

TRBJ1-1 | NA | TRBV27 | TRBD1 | CASRLQGAQGNTEAFF | TGTGCCAGCAGATTACAGGGGGCTCAGGGGAACACTGAAGCTTTCTTT
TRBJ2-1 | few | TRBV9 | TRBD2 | CASSATSGSYNEQFF | TGTGCCAGCAGCGCGACTAGCGGGAGCTACAATGAGCAGTTCTTC
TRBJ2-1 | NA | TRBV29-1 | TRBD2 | CSVEDPVTSGNYNEQFF | TGCAGCGTTGAAGATCCGGTCACTAGCGGGAACTACAATGAGCAGTTCTTC
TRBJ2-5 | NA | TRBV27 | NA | CASSTPGETQYF | TGTGCCAGCAGTACCCCCGGAGAGACCCAGTACTTC
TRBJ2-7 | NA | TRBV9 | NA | CASSVGAGISYEQYF | TGTGCCAGCAGCGTAGGTGCGGGGATCTCCTACGAGCAGTACTTC
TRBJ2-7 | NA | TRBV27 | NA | CASSFNRLEQYF | TGTGCCAGCAGTTTTAATCGGTTGGAGCAGTACTTC
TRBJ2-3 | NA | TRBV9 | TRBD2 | CASTSGGGFTDTQYF | TGTGCCAGCACCAGTGGCGGGGGGTTCACAGATACGCAGTATTTT
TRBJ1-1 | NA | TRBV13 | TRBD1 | CASSLGPLGTGGGYAFF | TGTGCCAGCAGCTTAGGCCCTTTGGGGACAGGGGGAGGGTATGCTTTCTTT
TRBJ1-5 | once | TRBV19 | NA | CASSNRGAGTNQPQHF | TGTGCCAGTAGTAATCGGGGGGCAGGGACTAATCAGCCCCAGCATTTT
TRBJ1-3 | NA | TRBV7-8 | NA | CASSSGTLGNTIYF | TGTGCCAGCAGCTCCGGGACACTTGGAAACACCATATATTTT
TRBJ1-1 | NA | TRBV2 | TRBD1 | CASSESGQGTEAFF | TGTGCCAGCAGTGAGTCCGGACAGGGCACTGAAGCTTTCTTT
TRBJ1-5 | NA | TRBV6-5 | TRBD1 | CASGQGLHQPQHF | TGTGCCAGTGGACAGGGGTTGCATCAGCCCCAGCATTTT
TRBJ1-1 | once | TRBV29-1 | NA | CSVSPGTEAFF | TGCAGCGTGTCCCCCGGGACTGAAGCTTTCTTT
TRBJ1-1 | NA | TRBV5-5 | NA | CASSLAGQKNTEAFF | TGTGCCAGCAGCTTGGCTGGACAGAAGAACACTGAAGCTTTCTTT
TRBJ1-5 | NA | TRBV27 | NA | CASSLAGNNQPQHF | TGTGCCAGCAGTTTAGCCGGGAACAATCAGCCCCAGCATTTT
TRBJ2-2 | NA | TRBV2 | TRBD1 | CASSARTGGSVGELFF | TGTGCCAGCAGTGCCCGGACAGGGGGATCGGTCGGGGAGCTGTTTTTT